The next 26 T cell receptor beta chains were all read from a single sample in a study of CD8 T cells in ankylosing spondylitis. General study points: Apparently characteristic of ankylosing spondylitis blood was a TCR beta motif (under ten highly homologous variants).

For these receptors, no antigen is known. TCRdb processed the 5' RACE reads anew with MiXCR; each CDR3 protein has one entry. The sample has roughly 350,000 distinct CDR3 sequences; 7% to 9% are singletons. Specimen: blood, either unsorted or a sorted T cell fraction (not recorded which). The receptors shown here come from a male donor with ankylosing spondylitis.

This clonotype occurred a few times. The V call is TRBV7-6, the J call TRBJ2-3, with D possibly being TRBD2 (5 bases). The CDR3 totals 14 residues. Trimming took 6 bases from V and 4 from J, leaving 14 bases between them. Germline CDR1 reads SGHVS; CDR2 reads FNYEAQ. In DNA, the CDR3 is TGTGCCAGCAGTCCAGGACTTAGTTCAGATACGCAGTATTTT. Residues: CASSPGLSSDTQYF.

The CDR3 protein is CASSRRGISYNSPLHF. The DNA for the CDR3 is TGTGCCAGCAGCCGGAGGGGGATCTCCTATAATTCACCCCTCCACTTT. This chain connects TRBV4-2 to TRBJ1-6; perhaps TRBD1 as D (6 bases). The CDR3 consists of 16 residues. CDR1 is LGHNA and CDR2 is YNFKEQ in the germline V gene. The V end lost 4 bases, the J end lost 0 bases, and 10 bases lay between the germline ends.

In this sample, this clonotype turned up a few times. The chain combines TRBV12-3 or TRBV12-4 with TRBJ2-5; 8 bases are a match to TRBD2. The junction had 7 bases not matched to a gene; V was cut back by 6 bases and J by 4 bases. This CDR3 is 14 amino acids long. The CDR3 sequence is CASSPPAGGETQYF. DNA for the CDR3: TGTGCCAGCAGCCCACCCGCGGGAGGAGAGACCCAGTACTTC.

This clonotype was seen many times. The gene calls are TRBV11-1 and TRBJ2-7; 11 bases map to TRBD1. The CDR3 spans 18 residues. J lost 0 bases, V lost 4 bases, and 11 bases had no gene match. Per the germline V gene, CDR1 is SGHAT and CDR2 is FQDESV (reference sequence). In nucleotides, the CDR3 is TGTGCCAGCAGCTCCCAGGACAGGGGGCCAAAACACTCCTACGAGCAGTACTTC. It encodes CASSSQDRGPKHSYEQYF.

V is TRBV18 and J is TRBJ2-1, with D perhaps matching TRBD2 (5 bases). CDR1 KGHSH and CDR2 LQKENI come from the germline V gene. This CDR3 has 17 residues. Trimming pared 3 bases from V and 3 bases from J, leaving 18 bases between. The CDR3 is CASSPKTSPGVYNEQFF. The CDR3 bases are TGTGCCAGCTCACCGAAAACTAGTCCGGGCGTCTACAATGAGCAGTTCTTC. Full variable domain (missing parts from reference TRBV18 and TRBJ2-1): NAGVMQNPRHLVRRRGQEARLRCSPMKGHSHVYWYRQLPEEGLKFMVYLQKENIIDESGMPKERFSAEFPKEGPSILRIQQVVRGDSAAYFCASSPKTSPGVYNEQFFGPGTRLTVL.

The chain joins TRBV20-1 to TRBJ2-1, with TRBD1 identical over 8 bases. This CDR3 spans 14 amino acids. The ends lost 5 bases at V and 3 bases at J; junction bases unmatched: 6. Germline values: CDR1 DFQATT, CDR2 SNEGSKA (reference sequence). DNA of the CDR3: TGCAGTGCTCGGACAGGGAGTAACTACAATGAGCAGTTCTTC. Translation gives CSARTGSNYNEQFF.

This clonotype has ten or more counts. The CDR3 is CASSLALASNEQFF. CDR3 in DNA: TGCGCCAGCAGCTTGGCATTAGCGAGCAATGAGCAGTTCTTC. The rearrangement links TRBV5-1 to TRBJ2-1, with a tentative D call TRBD2 (5 bases). CDR3 length equals 14 residues. From germline, CDR1 is SGHRS and CDR2 YFSETQ. V lost 0 bases and J lost 6, with 10 bases in between.

This clonotype was seen ten or more times. The rearrangement links TRBV29-1 to TRBJ2-3, with D unresolved. Germline V lookup: CDR1 SQVTM, CDR2 ANQGSEA. V dropped 5 bases and J dropped 0 bases, with 3 bases sitting between them. This CDR3 is built from 11 residues. Here the CDR3 DNA reads TGCAGCGTTCTCAGCACAGATACGCAGTATTTT. It translates to CSVLSTDTQYF.

The chain couples TRBV12-3 or TRBV12-4 to TRBJ1-5; D is undetermined. The CDR3 contains 13 residues. V lost 7 bases and J lost 9, with 16 bases in between. This CDR3 is CASTRTGPGPQHF. The CDR3, as DNA: TGTGCCAGCACCCGGACCGGCCCTGGGCCCCAGCATTTT.

This rearrangement joins TRBV6-2 or TRBV6-3 to TRBJ2-7; D gene unclear. CDR1 and CDR2 from the germline V gene are MNHEY and SVGEGT. The CDR3 totals 15 residues. Trimming stripped 4 bases from V and 1 base from J, with 14 bases between. CDR3: CASSFTRVTSYEQYF. CDR3 bases: TGTGCCAGCAGTTTCACAAGGGTAACATCCTACGAGCAGTACTTC.

This clonotype appeared a few times. The CDR3 loop reads CASSIQTGGYEQYF. The CDR3 DNA reads as TGCGCCAGCAGCATACAAACAGGGGGCTACGAGCAGTACTTC. The gene calls are TRBV5-1 and TRBJ2-7; 8 nucleotides match TRBD1. V gave up 4 bases and J gave up 3 bases; unmatched junction bases: 6. The CDR3 length is 14 residues. Looked up from germline, CDR1 is SGHRS and CDR2 is YFSETQ.

The CDR3 sequence: CASSLRQAGNTIYF. CDR3 DNA: TGTGCCAGCAGCTTGAGGCAGGCTGGAAACACCATATATTTT. The chain carries TRBV5-6 and TRBJ1-3; D not resolved. Germline V gives CDR1 SGHDT, CDR2 YYEEEE. The CDR3 covers 14 residues. The V and J ends lost 1 base and 2 bases respectively, with 7 bases between them. The full variable domain, with the rest looked up from reference TRBV5-6 and TRBJ1-3, is DAGVTQSPTHLIKTRGQQVTLRCSPKSGHDTVSWYQQALGQGPQFIFQYYEEEERQRGNFPDRFSGHQFPNYSSELNVNALLLGDSALYLCASSLRQAGNTIYFGEGSWLTVV.

This chain connects TRBV6-5 to TRBJ2-1; a weak D match, TRBD1 (5 bases). Germline-derived CDR1 and CDR2 are MNHEY and SVGAGI. V gave up 2 bases and J gave up 11 bases, with 16 bases separating them. This CDR3 comprises 14 residues. CDR3 sequence: CASSYGFMQGQQFF. The CDR3 DNA is TGTGCCAGCAGTTACGGGTTTATGCAGGGCCAGCAGTTCTTC.

This clonotype was observed a few times. The chain recombines TRBV11-3 with TRBJ2-1; D gene unclear. Germline assignment: CDR1 SGHNT and CDR2 YENEEA. V was trimmed by 2 bases and J by 3 bases, leaving 5 bases between them. CDR3 length: 13 amino acids. The CDR3 DNA sequence: TGTGCCAGCAGCTTAATTCTCTACAATGAGCAGTTCTTC. Translating gives CASSLILYNEQFF.

This clonotype was found a few times. The V call is TRBV28, the J call TRBJ2-5; a possible D gene is TRBD2 (6 bases). V lost 8 bases and J 3 bases, leaving 16 bases between the germline ends. CDR3 length equals 14 residues. CDR1 is MDHEN and CDR2 is SYDVKM in the germline V gene. The CDR3 loop reads CASRRGRAEETQYF. The DNA for the CDR3 is TGTGCCAGCCGGAGGGGCAGGGCGGAAGAGACCCAGTACTTC.

This clonotype was observed a handful of times. This chain joins TRBV20-1 and TRBJ2-1; 11 bases align to TRBD2. The V gene end was trimmed by 2 bases and the J gene end by 7 bases; junction bases not matched to a gene: 10. Germline values: CDR1 DFQATT, CDR2 SNEGSKA (reference sequence). There are 16 residues in the CDR3. The CDR3 reads CSARKTLAGASNEQFF. The CDR3 DNA reads as TGCAGTGCTAGAAAAACACTAGCGGGAGCGTCGAATGAGCAGTTCTTC.

This clonotype was seen more than once but under ten times. Written as DNA, the CDR3 is TGTGCCAGCAGCCCTACTTGGGGGACTTTGGGTAATGAGCAGTTCTTC. The encoded protein is CASSPTWGTLGNEQFF. This chain joins TRBV28 and TRBJ2-1; D possibly corresponds to TRBD2 (6 bases). V lost 6 bases and J lost 7, with 22 bases in between. Germline V gene lookup returns CDR1 MDHEN and CDR2 SYDVKM. The CDR3 runs 16 residues.

The CDR3 loop is CASSVGRVPYEQYF. CDR3 nucleotide sequence: TGTGCCAGCAGTGTAGGCAGGGTCCCCTACGAGCAGTACTTC. The chain couples TRBV2 to TRBJ2-7, with D perhaps matching TRBD1 (5 bases). Per the germline V gene, CDR1 is SNHLY and CDR2 is FYNNEI. V was clipped by 4 bases and J by 2 bases, with 12 bases between them. CDR3 length equals 14 residues.

This clonotype was counted many times. Here the CDR3 reads CASSQGTRVYEKLFF. Here the CDR3 DNA reads TGTGCCAGCAGCCAAGGTACCAGGGTTTATGAAAAACTGTTTTTT. The chain is built from TRBV4-2 and TRBJ1-4, with D possibly matching TRBD1 (5 bases). The length of the CDR3 is 15 residues. CDR1 LGHNA and CDR2 YNFKEQ come from the germline V gene. Deletions cut 1 base from V and 6 bases from J, with 12 bases between.

This clonotype has a handful of counts. The gene calls are TRBV4-1 and TRBJ2-5; 12 nucleotides line up with TRBD2. V dropped 4 bases and J dropped 2; count of bases not matched to a gene: 8. There are 17 residues in the CDR3. Germline V gene sequence: CDR1 MGHRA, CDR2 YSYEKL. DNA for the CDR3: TGCGCCAGCAGCCTTTTTCCTGGGACTAGCGGGCAAGAGACCCAGTACTTC. Translating it yields CASSLFPGTSGQETQYF.

This clonotype was observed a handful of times. The chain uses TRBV4-2 and TRBJ2-7, with 10 bases identical to TRBD1. The CDR3 runs 14 residues. Per germline, CDR1 LGHNA and CDR2 YNFKEQ. J lost 0 bases, V lost 4 bases, and 0 bases had no gene match. The CDR3 DNA follows: TGTGCCAGCAGCCGGACAGGGGGCTCCTACGAGCAGTACTTC. Amino acids: CASSRTGGSYEQYF.

This clonotype showed up just a few times. The J gene is TRBJ1-6, the V gene TRBV5-1; D may be TRBD1 (5 bases). The germline V and J ends were trimmed by 0 bases and 7 bases, with 11 bases remaining between them. From germline, CDR1 is SGHRS and CDR2 YFSETQ. The CDR3 length is 15 residues. The CDR3 DNA reads as TGCGCCAGCAGCTTGGATGTCAGGGTGAATTCACCCCTCCACTTT. Protein sequence: CASSLDVRVNSPLHF. Full variable domain (remainder filled in from reference TRBV5-1 and TRBJ1-6): KAGVTQTPRYLIKTRGQQVTLSCSPISGHRSVSWYQQTPGQGLQFLFEYFSETQRNKGNFPGRFSGRQFSNSRSEMNVSTLELGDSALYLCASSLDVRVNSPLHFGNGTRLTVT.

This clonotype has only a few counts. The rearrangement uses TRBV30 and TRBJ2-5; the D gene is possibly TRBD1 (6 bases). Per germline, CDR1 GTSNPN and CDR2 SVGIG (reference sequence). The CDR3 sequence is 16 residues long. V was pared by 2 bases and J by 2 bases, with 18 bases between. CDR3 DNA: TGTGCCTGGAGTTCCTCCCCGGGACACACTCAAGAGACCCAGTACTTC. This translates into CAWSSSPGHTQETQYF.

This clonotype was counted only a few times. The J gene is TRBJ2-7, the V gene TRBV20-1; 13 positions match TRBD2. Germline loops: CDR1 DFQATT, CDR2 SNEGSKA (reference sequence). Losses at the gene ends were 5 bases for V and 5 bases for J; bases not matched to a gene: 9. The CDR3 has 15 residues. The CDR3 loop reads CSAARLAGGEDEQYF. CDR3 in DNA: TGCAGTGCTGCGAGACTAGCGGGAGGCGAAGACGAGCAGTACTTC.

The V gene is TRBV7-2, the J gene TRBJ2-3; no definite D call. Trimming shortened V by 1 base and J by 6 bases, and 11 bases separated the two germline ends. Germline V gene lookup returns CDR1 SGHTA and CDR2 FQGNSA. CDR3 length equals 14 residues. The DNA for the CDR3 is TGTGCCAGCAGCTTAGGCCTGGATTTCGATACGCAGTATTTT. This gives the protein CASSLGLDFDTQYF.

In this sample, this clonotype turned up a few times. The chain carries TRBV5-1 and TRBJ2-7; D is perhaps TRBD1 (7 bases). Germline loops: CDR1 SGHRS, CDR2 YFSETQ. V lost 1 base and J 3 bases, leaving 20 bases between the germline ends. CDR3 length: 17 amino acids. The CDR3 here is CASSLSVGAGGLYEQYF. Written as DNA, the CDR3 is TGCGCCAGCAGCTTGTCGGTCGGGGCAGGGGGACTCTACGAGCAGTACTTC.